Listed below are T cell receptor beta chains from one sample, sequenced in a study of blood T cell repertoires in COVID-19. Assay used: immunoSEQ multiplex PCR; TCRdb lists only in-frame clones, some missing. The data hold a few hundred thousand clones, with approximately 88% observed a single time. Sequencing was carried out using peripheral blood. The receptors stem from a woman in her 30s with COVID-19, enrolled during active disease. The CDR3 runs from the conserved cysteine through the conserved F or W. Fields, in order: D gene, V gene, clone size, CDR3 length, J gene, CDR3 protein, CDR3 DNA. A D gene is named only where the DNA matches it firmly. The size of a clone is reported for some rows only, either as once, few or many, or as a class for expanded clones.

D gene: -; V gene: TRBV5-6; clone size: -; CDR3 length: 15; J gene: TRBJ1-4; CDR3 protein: CASSFRHAFNEKLFF; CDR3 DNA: TGTGCCAGCAGTTTTAGACATGCTTTTAATGAAAAACTGTTTTTT
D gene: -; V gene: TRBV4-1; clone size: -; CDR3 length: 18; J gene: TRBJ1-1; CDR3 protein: CASSQAGGAVGSNTEAFF; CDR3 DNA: TGCGCCAGCAGCCAAGCGGGGGGGGCAGTGGGCTCGAACACTGAAGCTTTCTTT
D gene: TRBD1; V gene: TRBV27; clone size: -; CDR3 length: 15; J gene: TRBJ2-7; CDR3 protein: CASRLQGNSPLKQYF; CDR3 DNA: TGTGCCAGCAGACTACAGGGGAATTCCCCCTTGAAGCAGTACTTC
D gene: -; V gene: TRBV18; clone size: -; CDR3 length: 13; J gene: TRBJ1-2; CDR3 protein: CASSPTGPGGYTF; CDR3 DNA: TGTGCCAGCTCACCAACAGGGCCCGGGGGCTACACCTTC
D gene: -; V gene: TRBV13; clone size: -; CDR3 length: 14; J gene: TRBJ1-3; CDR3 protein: CASSLWGGGNTIYF; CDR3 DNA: TGTGCCAGCAGCTTATGGGGGGGTGGAAACACCATATATTTT
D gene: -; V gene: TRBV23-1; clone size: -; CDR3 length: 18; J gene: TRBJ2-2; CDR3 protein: CASSQTGTDKNNTGELFF; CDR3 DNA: TGCGCCAGCAGTCAAACAGGGACGGATAAAAACAATACCGGGGAGCTGTTTTTT
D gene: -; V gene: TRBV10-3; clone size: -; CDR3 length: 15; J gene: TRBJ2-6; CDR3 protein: CAIRGQASGANVLTF; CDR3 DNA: TGTGCCATCAGGGGACAAGCATCTGGGGCCAACGTCCTGACTTTC
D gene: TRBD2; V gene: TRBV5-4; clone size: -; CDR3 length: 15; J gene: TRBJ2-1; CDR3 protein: CASSLVAGDHNEQFF; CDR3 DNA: TGTGCCAGCAGCTTGGTAGCGGGGGATCACAATGAGCAGTTCTTC
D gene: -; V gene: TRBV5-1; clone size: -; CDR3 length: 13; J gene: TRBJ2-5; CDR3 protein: CASSLGGPETQYF; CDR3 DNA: TGCGCCAGCAGCTTGGGGGGGCCCGAGACCCAGTACTTC
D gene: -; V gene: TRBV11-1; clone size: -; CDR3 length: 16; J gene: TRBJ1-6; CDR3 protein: CASSLGGSSYNSPLHF; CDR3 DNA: TGTGCCAGCAGCTTAGGAGGGAGCTCCTATAATTCACCCCTCCACTTT
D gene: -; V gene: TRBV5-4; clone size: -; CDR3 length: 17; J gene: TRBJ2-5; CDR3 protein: CASSSLGSGERGETQYF; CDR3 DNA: TGTGCCAGCAGCTCCCTAGGGAGCGGGGAGAGGGGGGAGACCCAGTACTTC
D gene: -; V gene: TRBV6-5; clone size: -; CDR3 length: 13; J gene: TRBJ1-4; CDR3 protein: CASSTRGGEKLFF; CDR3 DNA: TGTGCCAGCAGTACAAGGGGGGGAGAAAAACTGTTTTTT
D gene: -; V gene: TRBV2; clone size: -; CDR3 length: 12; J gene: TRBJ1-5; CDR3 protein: CATQDNNQPQHF; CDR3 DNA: TGTGCCACCCAGGATAACAATCAGCCCCAGCATTTT
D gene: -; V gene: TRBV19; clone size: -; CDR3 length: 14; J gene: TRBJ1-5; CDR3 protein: CASSPTDNNQPQHF; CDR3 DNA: TGTGCCAGTAGTCCGACGGACAACAATCAGCCCCAGCATTTT
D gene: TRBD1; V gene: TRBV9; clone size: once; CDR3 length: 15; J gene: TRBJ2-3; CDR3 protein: CASSRGQGGTDTQYF; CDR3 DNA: TGTGCCAGCAGCAGGGGACAGGGGGGCACAGATACGCAGTATTTT
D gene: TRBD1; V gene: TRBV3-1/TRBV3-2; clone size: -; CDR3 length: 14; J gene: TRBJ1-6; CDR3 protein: CASSHPGQFSPLHF; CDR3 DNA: TGTGCCAGCAGTCATCCGGGACAGTTTTCACCCCTCCACTTT
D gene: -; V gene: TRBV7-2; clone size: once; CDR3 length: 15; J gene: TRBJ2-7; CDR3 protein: CASSATGVSGGEQYF; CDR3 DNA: TGTGCCAGCAGCGCGACAGGGGTCTCGGGGGGCGAGCAGTACTTC
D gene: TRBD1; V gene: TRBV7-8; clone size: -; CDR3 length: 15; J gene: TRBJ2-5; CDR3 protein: CASSKKTGMEETQYF; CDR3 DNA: TGTGCCAGCAGCAAGAAGACAGGGATGGAAGAGACCCAGTACTTC
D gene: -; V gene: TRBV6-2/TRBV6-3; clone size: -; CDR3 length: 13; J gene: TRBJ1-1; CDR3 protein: CASSIPETPEAFF; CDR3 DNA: TGTGCCAGCAGCATACCCGAAACACCTGAAGCTTTCTTT
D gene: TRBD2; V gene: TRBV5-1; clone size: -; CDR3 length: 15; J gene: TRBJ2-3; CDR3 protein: CASSLEGRGEDTQYF; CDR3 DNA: TGCGCCAGCAGCTTGGAAGGGCGGGGGGAGGATACGCAGTATTTT